Listed below are T cell receptor beta chains from one sample, sequenced in a study of T cells after yellow fever vaccination. TCRdb used MiXCR to reprocess the 5' RACE reads, holding one entry per CDR3 protein. The sample has approximately 330,000 distinct CDR3 sequences; over 4% are singletons. Sequenced material: PBMCs, taken 5 days after the yellow fever booster vaccination. All receptors come from a man younger than 35 who received the YFV17D yellow fever vaccine. Both conserved end residues are part of each CDR3. D genes are given only for firm matches. The size field is filled for only some rows; it gives once, few, many or a size class.

abundance,d_gene,len,j_gene,v_gene,CDR3aa,CDR3nt
NA,TRBD2,15,TRBJ2-5,TRBV12-3/TRBV12-4,CASSFTGGRSETQYF,TGTGCCAGCAGTTTCACCGGGGGGAGGTCAGAGACCCAGTACTTC
NA,NA,16,TRBJ2-5,TRBV11-1,CASSSIWDGRQETQYF,TGTGCCAGCAGCTCAATCTGGGACGGAAGACAAGAGACCCAGTACTTC
NA,TRBD2,15,TRBJ2-3,TRBV6-2/TRBV6-3,CASRPGGGAQDTQYF,TGTGCCAGCCGACCTGGGGGAGGGGCTCAAGATACGCAGTATTTT
NA,NA,15,TRBJ1-6,TRBV4-1,CASSQEPPPSSPLHF,TGCGCCAGCAGCCAAGAGCCCCCACCCTCCTCACCCCTCCACTTT
NA,NA,14,TRBJ2-1,TRBV6-5,CASSYTFEYHEQFF,TGTGCCAGCAGTTACACATTCGAGTACCATGAGCAGTTCTTC
NA,NA,16,TRBJ2-2,TRBV6-6,CASSYSTGPVYGELFF,TGTGCCAGCAGTTACTCGACGGGGCCAGTATACGGGGAGCTGTTTTTT
few,NA,16,TRBJ2-3,TRBV4-1,CASRPEGHRPLNTQYF,TGCGCCAGCAGACCGGAGGGGCACAGACCCCTGAATACGCAGTATTTT
few,NA,14,TRBJ1-3,TRBV13,CASSSQGDGNTIYF,TGTGCCAGCAGTTCACAGGGAGATGGAAACACCATATATTTT
many,TRBD1,15,TRBJ2-7,TRBV20-1,CSAIQGDRTIDEQYF,TGCAGTGCCATCCAGGGGGACAGAACTATAGACGAGCAGTACTTC
many,TRBD1,14,TRBJ2-2,TRBV5-1,CASSPGTVQWELFF,TGCGCCAGCAGCCCCGGGACAGTTCAGTGGGAGCTGTTTTTT
few,NA,15,TRBJ2-3,TRBV12-3/TRBV12-4,CASSFSLLNLPTQYF,TGTGCCAGCAGTTTTTCCCTTTTGAACCTCCCTACGCAGTATTTT
NA,NA,12,TRBJ1-2,TRBV29-1,CSVYRINYGYTF,TGCAGCGTTTACAGAATTAACTATGGCTACACCTTC
NA,NA,13,TRBJ1-1,TRBV6-4,CASSRTWWTEAFF,TGTGCCAGCAGTCGTACATGGTGGACTGAAGCTTTCTTT
many,TRBD1,16,TRBJ2-5,TRBV24-1,CATSDSDRPGFGTQYF,TGTGCCACCAGTGATTCGGACAGGCCTGGATTCGGGACCCAGTACTTC
NA,NA,15,TRBJ1-1,TRBV7-2,CASSLFPAVNTEAFF,TGTGCCAGCAGCTTATTCCCCGCGGTGAACACTGAAGCTTTCTTT
few,TRBD1,16,TRBJ2-3,TRBV20-1,CSARGNETGSAFTQYF,TGCAGTGCTAGAGGAAATGAGACAGGGTCGGCTTTTACGCAGTATTTT
NA,NA,14,TRBJ2-5,TRBV24-1,CATSDVYSQETQYF,TGTGCCACCAGTGATGTCTACAGCCAAGAGACCCAGTACTTC
few,TRBD1,13,TRBJ1-1,TRBV10-3,CAINGQGMTEAFF,TGTGCCATCAACGGACAGGGGATGACTGAAGCTTTCTTT
many,NA,15,TRBJ1-5,TRBV5-1,CASSLEGGAGQPQHF,TGCGCCAGCAGCTTGGAGGGGGGCGCGGGGCAGCCCCAGCATTTT
NA,NA,12,TRBJ2-3,TRBV21-1,CASSDPPDTQYF,TGTGCCAGCAGTGACCCCCCAGATACGCAGTATTTT
NA,TRBD1,14,TRBJ2-1,TRBV2,CASSGTGGFGRQFF,TGTGCCAGCAGTGGGACAGGGGGGTTTGGTAGGCAGTTCTTC
NA,NA,14,TRBJ2-3,TRBV4-1,CASSRLGGPDTQYF,TGCGCCAGCAGCCGCCTTGGGGGCCCAGATACGCAGTATTTT
few,NA,14,TRBJ1-5,TRBV7-9,CASSLGGVNQPQHF,TGTGCCAGCAGCCTAGGAGGGGTCAATCAGCCCCAGCATTTT
NA,NA,14,TRBJ2-7,TRBV7-2,CASGPSGASYEQYF,TGTGCCAGCGGTCCGAGTGGGGCCTCCTACGAGCAGTACTTC
few,NA,16,TRBJ2-1,TRBV2,CASRDRQANPYNEQFF,TGTGCCAGCAGGGATCGACAGGCCAACCCCTACAATGAGCAGTTCTTC
few,TRBD1,15,TRBJ1-3,TRBV12-3/TRBV12-4,CASSLTGANGNTIYF,TGTGCCAGCAGTTTGACAGGGGCTAACGGAAACACCATATATTTT
NA,NA,12,TRBJ2-3,TRBV6-2/TRBV6-3,CASGISTDTQYF,TGTGCCAGCGGAATTTCCACAGATACGCAGTATTTT
many,TRBD2,16,TRBJ2-3,TRBV9,CASSLSGGAEADTQYF,TGTGCCAGCAGCTTATCCGGGGGGGCCGAGGCAGATACGCAGTATTTT
many,NA,14,TRBJ2-3,TRBV5-1,CASLDGGGTDTQYF,TGCGCCAGCCTCGACGGGGGTGGCACAGATACGCAGTATTTT
NA,TRBD1,15,TRBJ2-5,TRBV18,CASSSGTGARETQYF,TGTGCCAGCTCTTCCGGGACAGGGGCGCGAGAGACCCAGTACTTC
few,NA,13,TRBJ2-7,TRBV20-1,CSARRRISYEQYF,TGCAGTGCTAGACGCAGGATATCCTACGAGCAGTACTTC
few,NA,13,TRBJ1-3,TRBV5-1,CASSQTGRNTIYF,TGCGCCAGCAGCCAGACAGGCCGAAACACCATATATTTT
NA,NA,12,TRBJ2-2,TRBV5-1,CASGVGTGELFF,TGCGCCAGCGGAGTGGGGACCGGGGAGCTGTTTTTT
many,NA,11,TRBJ2-6,TRBV6-2/TRBV6-3,CATSGANVLTF,TGTGCCACCTCTGGGGCCAACGTCCTGACTTTC
many,NA,14,TRBJ1-1,TRBV12-3/TRBV12-4,CASSTRGSGTEAFF,TGTGCCAGCAGTACAAGGGGCTCCGGCACTGAAGCTTTCTTT
few,NA,14,TRBJ1-2,TRBV11-2,CASSSLQGHYGYTF,TGTGCCAGCAGCTCCCTGCAAGGGCACTATGGCTACACCTTC
few,TRBD1,14,TRBJ2-7,TRBV7-2,CASRLPGQGGEQYF,TGTGCCAGCAGGTTACCGGGACAGGGGGGGGAGCAGTACTTC
NA,NA,14,TRBJ2-3,TRBV5-1,CASSDRRRTDTQYF,TGCGCCAGCAGCGATCGGCGGCGCACAGATACGCAGTATTTT
few,NA,10,TRBJ2-1,TRBV3-1,CATGHNEQFF,TGTGCCACAGGGCACAATGAGCAGTTCTTC
few,NA,13,TRBJ2-5,TRBV7-2,CASSFGRLETQYF,TGTGCCAGCAGCTTTGGTAGACTTGAGACCCAGTACTTC
many,NA,16,TRBJ2-3,TRBV10-2,CASRRLAPDSTDTQYF,TGCGCCTCCCGGCGGCTGGCACCAGATAGCACAGATACGCAGTATTTT
many,NA,14,TRBJ2-7,TRBV5-5,CASSLRAESYEQYF,TGTGCCAGCAGCTTACGCGCAGAATCCTACGAGCAGTACTTC
NA,NA,14,TRBJ2-7,TRBV7-2,CASSLGPSVYEQYF,TGTGCCAGCAGCTTAGGACCGAGCGTGTACGAGCAGTACTTC
few,TRBD1,14,TRBJ2-7,TRBV5-4,CASRRQGRSYEQYF,TGTGCCAGTAGGAGACAGGGGAGGTCCTACGAGCAGTACTTC
few,NA,14,TRBJ1-1,TRBV9,CASSVTGQNTEAFF,TGTGCCAGCAGCGTAACAGGACAGAACACTGAAGCTTTCTTT
NA,NA,15,TRBJ1-6,TRBV5-1,CASSLVRSYNSPLHF,TGCGCCAGCAGCTTGGTTCGCTCCTATAATTCACCCCTCCACTTT
many,TRBD1,14,TRBJ1-1,TRBV2,CASRDRGPGTEAFF,TGTGCCAGCAGGGACAGGGGCCCGGGCACTGAAGCTTTCTTT
few,TRBD2,15,TRBJ2-5,TRBV7-9,CASSSTSGGAETQYF,TGTGCCAGCAGCTCGACTAGCGGGGGGGCGGAGACCCAGTACTTC
few,TRBD1,14,TRBJ2-5,TRBV11-2,CASSLGDRVETQYF,TGTGCCAGCAGCTTAGGTGACAGGGTGGAGACCCAGTACTTC
NA,NA,12,TRBJ2-1,TRBV6-6,CASSQGVNEQFF,TGTGCCAGCAGCCAGGGTGTCAATGAGCAGTTCTTC
few,NA,14,TRBJ1-3,TRBV12-3/TRBV12-4,CASSLGPGGNTIYF,TGTGCCAGCAGTTTGGGGCCCGGTGGAAACACCATATATTTT
many,TRBD2,15,TRBJ2-2,TRBV27,CASTKRGPNTGELFF,TGTGCCAGCACTAAGCGGGGGCCGAACACCGGGGAGCTGTTTTTT
many,TRBD1,14,TRBJ2-7,TRBV18,CASSRDRANYEQYF,TGTGCCAGCTCGCGGGACAGGGCTAACTACGAGCAGTACTTC